This T cell receptor (beta chain) was sequenced during a study of T cells after yellow fever vaccination. About the research overall: SMART-Seq v4 Ultra Low Input prepared the low-cell-number fractions. General observations from the study: Few clonotypes appeared in both CD4 and CD8 compartments. Contaminants from the bulk population, in the form of abundant clonotypes, could be found in FACS-sorted repertoires.

A 5'RACE template-switching step, the method used to make TCR cDNA, added a universal primer site and UMIs. TCRdb called the 5' RACE reads again in MiXCR, with one record for every CDR3 protein. The table has 250,000 to 400,000 distinct CDR3 sequences, 4.1% seen once. The CDR3 loop spans 17 amino acids. CDR1 is SQVTM and CDR2 is ANQGSEA in the germline V gene. V lost 0 bases to trimming and J lost 4 bases; unmatched junction nucleotides: 10. A word on this clonotype: Its specificity is not known.

The sequencing used PBMCs, collected 5 days after the yellow fever booster vaccination. This clonotype was obtained from a man aged 18 to 35 who received the YFV17D yellow fever vaccine. V usage is TRBV29-1 and J usage is TRBJ2-5, with 11 bases identical to TRBD2. CDR3 sequence reads: CSVEDSGTSGGGETQYF. As DNA, the CDR3 is TGCAGCGTTGAAGATTCGGGTACTAGCGGGGGAGGAGAGACCCAGTACTTC.